This record concerns one T cell receptor (beta chain) sequence. Its cognate antigen has yet to be identified. No much larger clone exists at a distance of one base, and base qualities are not known. What the time point label conveys for this sample: cells obtained before transplantation from donor or recipient. CD3+CD4+ and CD3+CD8+ populations were FACS-sorted from unstimulated pre-transplant donor and recipient cells taken from spleen or lymph nodes. The entry originates in a study of graft-versus-host responses after intestinal transplantation (dated by TCRdb to about 2021). With regard to the full study: Recipients received multivisceral, liver-intestinal, or isolated intestinal transplants. Of the 20 to 25 intestinal transplant recipients enrolled in the cohort, one of whom was a retransplant, a few patients without pretransplant specimens were excluded. Every recipient was given anti-thymocyte globulin induction, followed by around three years of maintenance tacrolimus and steroids. Donor T cell macrochimerism was defined as a peak of at least 4% donor T cells among recipient peripheral blood mononuclear cells. Graft-versus-host and host-versus-graft alloreactive T cell clones were tracked in the graft, circulation and bone marrow after intestinal transplantation using bulk TCR-beta CDR3 sequencing. Alloreactive clones were identified by sequencing pre-transplant mixed lymphocyte reaction products and comparing these products with unstimulated pre-transplant donor and recipient T cells. Rather than going through the commercial service, samples from three later patients were sequenced in-house on an Illumina MiSeq and processed with MiXCR.

Libraries came from the immunoSEQ multiplex PCR assay. In most patients, genomic DNA was isolated using the Qiagen DNeasy Blood and Tissue Kit and sent frozen to Adaptive Biotechnologies for TCR sequencing. For most patients, genomic DNA was subjected to high-throughput TCR-beta CDR3 sequencing by Adaptive Biotechnologies. As for the original processing: TCR sequencing data for 15 to 20 patients were retrieved from Adaptive's ImmunoSEQ software; three other patients were processed with MiXCR and VDJtools. CD4 versus CD8 sorting errors were corrected by removing sequences found in both subsets at a frequency ratio below 5:1. CDR3 nucleotide sequences shared between donor and recipient were removed because their origin could not be assigned. Alloreactive clones required at least 2-fold expansion over unstimulated cells and minimum CFSE-low frequency of 0.002% (template counts) or 0.001% (read counts). A clone was considered mappable if detected in the sequenced pre-transplant spleen, lymph node, or MLR CFSE-low populations of the donor or recipient. Cumulative frequency of alloreactive clones was calculated as a percentage of all sequences weighted by copy number. Drawn from immuneACCESS, this table holds only the in-frame rearrangements with V and J called that TCRdb kept. Clones are partly lost; checked studies trace under half to an unresolved V gene and leave the rest unexplained. The V and J calls and clone size were taken over from that table, and D and trimming were inferred from the DNA. The sample yields about 100,000 clones; about 91% were counted once. Jointly, the top ten make up roughly 0.64% of the sample.

Overall study results and their limits: Early after transplant, peak levels of circulating GvH clones were found to be associated with declines in HvG clones. GvH clones were detected in recipient bone marrow, and some of these GvH clones were observed earlier in ileal mucosa or blood, consistent with an intestinal mucosal origin. The conclusions were limited by the relatively low number and heterogeneity of the intestinal transplant patients. Patients with donor T cell macrochimerism had high GvH to HvG T cell clonal ratios in their allografts.

The receptor comes from a human donor who was the organ donor for an intestinal transplant. The sequences come from unstimulated CD4+ T cells sorted from spleen or lymph node cells, collected before transplant.

The DNA sequence is given as TGTGCCAGCAGCGACCGACAGGTAAACTCCTACGAGCAGTACTTC. Translation gives CASSDRQVNSYEQYF. The rearrangement joined TRBV7-2 to TRBJ2-7; TRBD1 is a possible D gene, resting on 6 matching bases. CDR1 and CDR2, looked up from the germline V gene, are SGHTA and FQGNSA. The V and J ends are trimmed by 5 bases and 0 bases, leaving 14 bases between them. The CDR3 measures 15 amino acids from cysteine to phenylalanine. Only the CDR3 part of the read is kept: 45 bases, read in frame from the first base.